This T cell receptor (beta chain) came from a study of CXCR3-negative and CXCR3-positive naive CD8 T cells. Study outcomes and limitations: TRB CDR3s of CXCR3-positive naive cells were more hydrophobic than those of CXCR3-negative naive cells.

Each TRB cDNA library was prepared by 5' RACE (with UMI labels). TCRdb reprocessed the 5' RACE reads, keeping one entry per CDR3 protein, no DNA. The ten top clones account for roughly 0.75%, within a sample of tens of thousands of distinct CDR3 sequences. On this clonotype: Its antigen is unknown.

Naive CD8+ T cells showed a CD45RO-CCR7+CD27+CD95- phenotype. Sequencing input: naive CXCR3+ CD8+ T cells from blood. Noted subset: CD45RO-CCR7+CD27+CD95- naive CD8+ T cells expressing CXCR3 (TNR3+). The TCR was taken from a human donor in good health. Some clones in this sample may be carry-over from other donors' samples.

The CDR3 spells CASTTPGTAYEQYF. The chain joins TRBV28 to TRBJ2-7; the TCRdb D gene call, TRBD1, has no DNA to confirm it. The germline CDR1 and CDR2 sequences are MDHEN and SYDVKM. This CDR3 has 14 residues. Variable domain in full (rest from reference TRBV28 and TRBJ2-7): DVKVTQSSRYLVKRTGEKVFLECVQDMDHENMFWYRQDPGLGLRLIYFSYDVKMKEKGDIPEGYSVSREKKERFSLILESASTNQTSMYLCASTTPGTAYEQYFGPGTRLTVT.